This section outlines one T cell receptor beta chain sequence together with its context. Its antigen remains unknown. This CDR3 has 15 amino acids. The germline gives CDR1 SEHNR, CDR2 FQNEAQ (reference sequence). V was clipped by 4 bases and J by 2 bases; unmatched bases: 5. The data were obtained in a study of lymphopenia after photon versus proton radiotherapy. Whole-study results and caveats: Proton therapy kept repertoires fairly stable, unlike photons, which gained effector/memory cells. Only patients who died were analyzed for survival; proton advantage is unproven. After lymphocyte nadir, photon-treated repertoires showed oligoclonal expansion, especially CD8+ Temra.

The table came from immunoSEQ multiplex PCR; TCRdb's copy has only in-frame clones and leaves some out. The sample lists about 83,000 clones, around 88% seen once, with over 1.1% in the top ten. This TCR came from a man aged 55 to 70 with pancreatic cancer. Sample: peripheral blood, taken from a patient treated with proton-based radiotherapy. The V and J genes are TRBV7-9 and TRBJ2-7; TRBD1 matches 10 bases. This CDR3 is CASSSKGTGAYEQYF. CDR3 sequence (DNA): TGTGCCAGCAGCTCGAAGGGGACAGGGGCCTACGAGCAGTACTTC.